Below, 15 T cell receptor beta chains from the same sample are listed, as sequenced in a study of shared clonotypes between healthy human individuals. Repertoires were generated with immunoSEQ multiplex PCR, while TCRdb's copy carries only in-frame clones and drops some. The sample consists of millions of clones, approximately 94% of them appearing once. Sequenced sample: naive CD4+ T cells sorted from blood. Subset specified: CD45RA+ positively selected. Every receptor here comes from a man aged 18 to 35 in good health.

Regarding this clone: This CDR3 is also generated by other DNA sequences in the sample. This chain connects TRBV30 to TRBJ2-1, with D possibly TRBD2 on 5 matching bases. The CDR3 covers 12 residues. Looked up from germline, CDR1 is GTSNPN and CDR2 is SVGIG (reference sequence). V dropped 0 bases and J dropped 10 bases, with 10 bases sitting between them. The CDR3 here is CAWSVQGGEQFF. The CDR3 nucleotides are TGTGCCTGGAGTGTACAAGGAGGCGAGCAGTTCTTC.

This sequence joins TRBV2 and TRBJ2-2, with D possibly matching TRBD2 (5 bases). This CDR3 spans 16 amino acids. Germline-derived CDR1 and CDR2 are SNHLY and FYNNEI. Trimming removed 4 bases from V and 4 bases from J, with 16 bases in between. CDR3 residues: CASSVYGGYGTGELFF. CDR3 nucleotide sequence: TGTGCCAGCAGTGTGTATGGAGGCTACGGCACCGGGGAGCTGTTTTTT.

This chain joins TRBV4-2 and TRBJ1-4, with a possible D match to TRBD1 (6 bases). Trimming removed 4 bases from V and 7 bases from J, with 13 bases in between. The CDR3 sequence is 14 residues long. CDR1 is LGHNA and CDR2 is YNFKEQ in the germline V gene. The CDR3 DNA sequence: TGTGCCAGCAGCCCGGGGGGGCTGGGTGAAAAACTGTTTTTT. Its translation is CASSPGGLGEKLFF.

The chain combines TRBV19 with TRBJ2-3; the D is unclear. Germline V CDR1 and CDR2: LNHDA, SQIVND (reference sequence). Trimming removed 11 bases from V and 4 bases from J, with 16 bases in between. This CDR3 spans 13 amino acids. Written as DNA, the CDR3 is TGTGCCCAACCAACAGAGGCGTCAGATACGCAGTATTTT. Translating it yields CAQPTEASDTQYF.

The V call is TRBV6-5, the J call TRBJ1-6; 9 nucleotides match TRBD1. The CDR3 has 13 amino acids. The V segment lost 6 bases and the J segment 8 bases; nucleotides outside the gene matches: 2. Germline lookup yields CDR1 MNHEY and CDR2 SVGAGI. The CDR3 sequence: CASSWDRDSPLHF. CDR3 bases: TGTGCCAGCAGCTGGGACAGGGATTCACCCCTCCACTTT.

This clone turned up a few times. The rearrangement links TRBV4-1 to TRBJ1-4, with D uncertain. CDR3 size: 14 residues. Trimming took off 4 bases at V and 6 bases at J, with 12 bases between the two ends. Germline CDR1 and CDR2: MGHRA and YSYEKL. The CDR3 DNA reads TGCGCCAGCAGCCTCGGAAGGGAAGATGAAAAACTGTTTTTT. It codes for CASSLGREDEKLFF.

DNA for the CDR3: TGTGCCAGCAGACCGTATAAATATAGCAATCAGCCCCAGCATTTT. As protein: CASRPYKYSNQPQHF. The chain joins TRBV28 to TRBJ1-5; no firm D call. Germline V gives CDR1 MDHEN, CDR2 SYDVKM. The CDR3 length is 15 residues. V was shortened by 6 bases and J by 0 bases, with 12 bases between the two germline ends.

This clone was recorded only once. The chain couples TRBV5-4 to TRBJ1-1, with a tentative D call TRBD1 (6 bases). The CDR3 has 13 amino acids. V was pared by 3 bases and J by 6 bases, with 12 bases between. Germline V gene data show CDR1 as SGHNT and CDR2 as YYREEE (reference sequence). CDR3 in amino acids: CASSSGHRPEAFF. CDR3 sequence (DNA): TGTGCCAGCAGCTCGGGACACCGCCCTGAAGCTTTCTTT.

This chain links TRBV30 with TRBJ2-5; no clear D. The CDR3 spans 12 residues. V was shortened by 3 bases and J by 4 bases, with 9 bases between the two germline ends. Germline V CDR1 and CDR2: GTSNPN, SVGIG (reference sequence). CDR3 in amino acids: CAWRSKGETQYF. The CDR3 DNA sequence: TGTGCCTGGAGAAGCAAAGGAGAGACCCAGTACTTC.

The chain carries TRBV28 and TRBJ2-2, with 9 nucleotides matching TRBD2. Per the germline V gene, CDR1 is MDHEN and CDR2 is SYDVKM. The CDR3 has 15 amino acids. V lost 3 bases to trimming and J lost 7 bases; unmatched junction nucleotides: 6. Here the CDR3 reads CASSLGRGGDGELFF. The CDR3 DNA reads TGTGCCAGCAGTTTGGGCCGCGGGGGGGACGGGGAGCTGTTTTTT.

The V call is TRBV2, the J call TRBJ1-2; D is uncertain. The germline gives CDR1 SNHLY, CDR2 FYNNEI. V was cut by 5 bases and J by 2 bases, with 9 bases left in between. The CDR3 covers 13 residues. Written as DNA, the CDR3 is TGTGCCAGCAGTCCGGGGAGGAACTATGGCTACACCTTC. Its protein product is CASSPGRNYGYTF.

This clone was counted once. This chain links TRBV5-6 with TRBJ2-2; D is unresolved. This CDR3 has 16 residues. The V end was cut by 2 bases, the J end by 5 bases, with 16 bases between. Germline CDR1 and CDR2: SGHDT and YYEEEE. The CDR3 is CASSFRDGFSTGELFF. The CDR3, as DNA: TGTGCCAGCAGCTTCAGAGACGGGTTTAGTACCGGGGAGCTGTTTTTT.

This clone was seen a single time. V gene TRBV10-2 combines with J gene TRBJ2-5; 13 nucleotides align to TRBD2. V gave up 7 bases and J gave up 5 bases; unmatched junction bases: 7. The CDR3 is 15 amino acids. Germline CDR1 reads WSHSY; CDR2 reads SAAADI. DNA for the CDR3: TGCGCCAGCACCCAAACTAGCGGGAGGGGGGAGACCCAGTACTTC. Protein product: CASTQTSGRGETQYF.

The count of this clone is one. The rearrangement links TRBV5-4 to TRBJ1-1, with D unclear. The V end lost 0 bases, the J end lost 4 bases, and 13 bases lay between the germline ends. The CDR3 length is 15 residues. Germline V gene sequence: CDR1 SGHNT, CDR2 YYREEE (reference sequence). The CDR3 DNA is TGTGCCAGCAGCTTGGGTAAAGGTTGGGGCACTGAAGCTTTCTTT. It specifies CASSLGKGWGTEAFF.

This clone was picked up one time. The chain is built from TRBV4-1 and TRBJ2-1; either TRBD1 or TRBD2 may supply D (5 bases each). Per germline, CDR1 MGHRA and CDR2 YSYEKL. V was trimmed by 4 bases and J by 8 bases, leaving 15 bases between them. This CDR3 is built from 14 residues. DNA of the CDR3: TGCGCCAGCAGCCTCGTTGCCCGGGGCCATGAGCAGTTCTTC. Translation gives CASSLVARGHEQFF.